This TCR beta chain stems from a study of blood T cell repertoires in COVID-19. Across the whole study: Samples representing acute and convalescent COVID-19 were sourced from the United States, Italy and Spain. Nucleic acid was either cDNA or gDNA, and it came from T cells, B-cell-depleted T cells, or PBMCs.

The repertoire was sequenced with immunoSEQ multiplex PCR; TCRdb's copy has only in-frame clones and lacks some. The top ten hold around 6.7% of the sample, which has roughly 68,000 clones, 70% to 90% seen once. The CDR3 totals 16 residues. Germline V gives CDR1 MDHEN, CDR2 SYDVKM. Between the trimmed V and J ends, which lost 3 bases and 1 base, there was a span of 12 bases. The TCR was taken from a woman at least 80 years old with active COVID-19. This chain uses TRBV28 with TRBJ2-2; D perhaps matches TRBD2 (7 bases). Sequencing used peripheral blood. The DNA for the CDR3 is TGTGCCAGCAGTTTGGTGGGAGGGGGGAACACCGGGGAGCTGTTTTTT. This gives the protein CASSLVGGGNTGELFF.